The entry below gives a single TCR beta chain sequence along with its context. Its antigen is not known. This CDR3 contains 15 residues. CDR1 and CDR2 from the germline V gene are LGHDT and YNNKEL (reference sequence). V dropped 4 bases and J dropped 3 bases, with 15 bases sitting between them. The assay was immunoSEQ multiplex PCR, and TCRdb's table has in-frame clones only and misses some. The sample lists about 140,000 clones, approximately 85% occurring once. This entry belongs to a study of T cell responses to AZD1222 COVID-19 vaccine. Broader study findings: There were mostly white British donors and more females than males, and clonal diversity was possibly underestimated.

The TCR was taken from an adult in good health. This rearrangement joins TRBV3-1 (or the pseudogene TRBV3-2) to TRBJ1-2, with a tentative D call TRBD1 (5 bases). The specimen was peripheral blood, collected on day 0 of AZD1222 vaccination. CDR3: CASSPFQGTDYGYTF. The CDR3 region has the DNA TGTGCCAGCAGCCCCTTCCAGGGAACAGACTATGGCTACACCTTC.